The 12 T cell receptor beta chains below come from one sample, sequenced in a study of shared clonotypes between healthy human individuals. Data came from immunoSEQ multiplex PCR; TCRdb stores just in-frame clones and leaves some out. The sample holds millions of clones, over 85% seen once. Sequenced input: naive CD4+ T cells sorted from blood. Indicated subset: CD45RA+ positively selected. The source is a young man in good health.

The chain has TRBV29-1 and TRBJ1-1; no clear D gene. Germline CDR1 SQVTM, CDR2 ANQGSEA. Trimming took off 4 bases at V and 1 base at J, with 10 bases between the two ends. The CDR3 contains 13 residues. The CDR3 sequence is CSVVFSANTEAFF. CDR3 coding DNA: TGCAGCGTTGTGTTCAGCGCGAACACTGAAGCTTTCTTT.

This CDR3 reads CASSPQGRSSGANVLTF. CDR3 bases: TGCGCCAGCAGCCCACAGGGCCGAAGCTCTGGGGCCAACGTCCTGACTTTC. The chain employs TRBV5-1 and TRBJ2-6, with a tentative D call TRBD1 (6 bases). Trimming took 4 bases from V and 0 from J, leaving 14 bases between them. The CDR3 is 17 amino acids. The germline gives CDR1 SGHRS, CDR2 YFSETQ.

Of note for this clone: The sample contains more than one DNA sequence encoding this CDR3. The chain has TRBV5-1 and TRBJ2-7, with D possibly TRBD2 on 6 matching bases. CDR3 length: 14 residues. Germline CDR1 reads SGHRS; CDR2 reads YFSETQ. The V gene lost 0 bases and the J gene lost 2 bases, with 9 bases spanning the gap. CDR3 residues: CASSLVTGAYEQYF. The CDR3 region has the DNA TGCGCCAGCAGCTTGGTGACGGGAGCCTACGAGCAGTACTTC.

The sample holds one count of this clone. Other nucleotide sequences in the sample specify the same CDR3. The chain employs TRBV15 and TRBJ2-5, with a weak D call TRBD2 (6 bases). Trimming shortened V by 0 bases and J by 0 bases, and 8 bases separated the two germline ends. Germline assignment: CDR1 LNHNV and CDR2 YYDKDF (reference sequence). The CDR3 has 15 residues. The CDR3 loop reads CATSRDPGDQETQYF. The CDR3 nucleotides are TGTGCCACCAGCAGAGATCCGGGGGACCAAGAGACCCAGTACTTC. The complete variable domain, with remaining parts taken from reference TRBV15 and TRBJ2-5, reads DAMVIQNPRYQVTQFGKPVTLSCSQTLNHNVMYWYQQKSSQAPKLLFHYYDKDFNNEADTPDNFQSRRPNTSFCFLDIRSPGLGDTAMYLCATSRDPGDQETQYFGPGTRLLVL.

The chain is built from TRBV2 and TRBJ2-5, with D hard to call. The CDR3 is 12 residues long. V lost 1 base and J 9 bases, leaving 9 bases between the germline ends. CDR1 and CDR2 (germline): SNHLY, FYNNEI. CDR3 in amino acids: CASSEGLQAQYF. CDR3 DNA: TGTGCCAGCAGTGAAGGGCTACAAGCCCAGTACTTC.

V usage is TRBV10-2 and J usage is TRBJ2-5; D is uncertain. The V end was cut by 7 bases, the J end by 7 bases, with 10 bases between. Germline V gene sequence: CDR1 WSHSY, CDR2 SAAADI. This CDR3 spans 11 amino acids. The CDR3: CASMRYGTQYF. The CDR3 region has the DNA TGCGCCAGCATGAGATATGGGACCCAGTACTTC.

V is TRBV6-6 and J is TRBJ2-5, with 16 bases aligning to TRBD2. The CDR3 totals 16 residues. The V gene's germline CDR1 is MNHNY and CDR2 SVGAGI (reference sequence). Germline trimming cut 5 bases from V and 4 bases from J; bases unmatched to any gene: 4. As DNA, the CDR3 is TGTGCCAGCAGTCTGGGACTAGCGGGGGGGCGAGAGACCCAGTACTTC. This translates into CASSLGLAGGRETQYF.

V is TRBV18 and J is TRBJ2-7; 9 bases fit TRBD1. V dropped 4 bases and J dropped 3; count of bases not matched to a gene: 10. This CDR3 is 16 amino acids long. The germline V gene encodes CDR1 KGHSH and CDR2 LQKENI. The CDR3 reads CASSLSRDRAFYEQYF. CDR3 bases: TGTGCCAGCTCACTGTCCCGGGACAGGGCTTTCTACGAGCAGTACTTC.

The chain employs TRBV6-1 and TRBJ2-5; D possibly corresponds to TRBD1 (6 bases). V lost 8 bases and J lost 2, with 12 bases in between. There are 13 residues in the CDR3. The germline V gene has CDR1 MNHNS and CDR2 SASEGT. The CDR3 DNA sequence: TGTGCCAGCTCATGGACAGTACAAGAGACCCAGTACTTC. It is translated as CASSWTVQETQYF.

This clone was observed a single time. This chain links TRBV6-6 with TRBJ2-7, with TRBD2 matching over 9 bases. This CDR3 has 14 residues. The J segment lost 0 bases and the V segment lost 6 bases, leaving 3 bases of the junction unmatched. Germline CDR1 is MNHNY and CDR2 is SVGAGI (reference sequence). CDR3 amino acids: CASRKREDSYEQYF. As DNA, the CDR3 is TGTGCCAGCAGAAAGCGGGAGGACTCCTACGAGCAGTACTTC.

This chain joins TRBV7-2 and TRBJ1-1, with D unclear. Germline CDR1 is SGHTA and CDR2 is FQGNSA. Trimming cost V 1 base and J 1 base, with 10 bases left between them. The CDR3 contains 15 residues. The CDR3: CASSLVPHGNTEAFF. The CDR3 bases are TGTGCCAGCAGCTTAGTTCCACATGGGAACACTGAAGCTTTCTTT.

This clone was seen a handful of times. Within the sample, other DNA sequences also encode this same CDR3. The V gene is TRBV5-1, the J gene TRBJ1-4; TRBD1 agrees at 8 bases. Germline CDR1 is SGHRS and CDR2 is YFSETQ. V trimming: 2 bases; J trimming: 4 bases; junction bases outside the gene matches: 1. The CDR3 has 14 amino acids. The CDR3 reads CASSFTGGNEKLFF. Here the CDR3 DNA reads TGCGCCAGCAGCTTTACAGGGGGTAATGAAAAACTGTTTTTT.